Here is one T cell receptor beta chain with its context. This sample was taken from a study of breast tumors, draining lymph nodes, adjacent tissues. MiXCR, applied by TCRdb to the multiplex PCR reads, yields one record per CDR3 protein. The sample consists of 200,000 or so distinct CDR3 sequences, around 33% of them appearing once. Axillary draining lymph nodes of breast cancer patients supplied the node samples. The CDR3 is made up of 11 amino acids. The germline V gene encodes CDR1 DFQATT and CDR2 SNEGSKA (reference sequence). Trimming left V 6 bases short and J 1 base short, with 6 bases between. The clonotype originates from a female donor with breast cancer. Some clones in this sample may be carry-over from other donors' samples. Sample: axillary lymph node tissue. The rearrangement uses TRBV20-1 and TRBJ1-1; D is possibly TRBD1 (5 bases). DNA of the CDR3: TGCAGTGCCGGGGGGAACACTGAAGCTTTCTTT. It codes for CSAGGNTEAFF.